Below, 32 T cell receptor beta chains from the same sample are listed, as sequenced in a study of Tregs in tolerant kidney transplant recipients. This table comes from immunoSEQ multiplex PCR, and its TCRdb copy is limited to in-frame clones, with some not included. The sample lists some 90,000 clones; just over 90% were seen once. The sample taken for sequencing was CD8+ T cells from blood. The receptors stem from a human donor in good health.

The V gene is TRBV7-9, the J gene TRBJ2-1, with 7 nucleotides matching TRBD2. The V gene's germline CDR1 is SEHNR and CDR2 FQNEAQ (reference sequence). After removal of 0 bases from V and 14 bases from J, the junction contained 4 bases not matched to a gene. The CDR3 is 12 amino acids. The CDR3 is CASSLAGLVKFF. CDR3 nucleotides: TGTGCCAGCAGCTTAGCCGGACTAGTCAAGTTCTTC.

The chain uses TRBV7-9 and TRBJ2-2; 7 nucleotides align to TRBD2. The ends lost 1 base at V and 10 bases at J; junction bases unmatched: 9. The CDR3 extends over 15 amino acids. Germline V gene data show CDR1 as SEHNR and CDR2 as FQNEAQ (reference sequence). CDR3 nucleotide sequence: TGTGCCAGCAGCTTAGGTGCCGGGGGGACTGAGGAGCTGTTTTTT. The encoded protein is CASSLGAGGTEELFF.

This chain links TRBV10-3 with TRBJ2-5, with TRBD1 identical over 8 bases. Trimming took 0 bases from V and 2 from J; bases not matched to a gene: 2. The CDR3 contains 15 residues. Germline V gene data show CDR1 as ENHRY and CDR2 as SYGVKD. The CDR3 coding sequence is TGTGCCATCAGTGAGTCCCGGGACAGGCAAGAGACCCAGTACTTC. Protein: CAISESRDRQETQYF.

The genes are TRBV11-2 and TRBJ2-7; TRBD1 aligns across 8 bases. The CDR3 consists of 15 residues. V shed 0 bases and J 4 bases; nucleotides not matched to a gene: 5. Germline lookup yields CDR1 SGHAT and CDR2 FQNNGV. CDR3 region: CASSLDSDRVYEQYF. In DNA, the CDR3 is TGTGCCAGCAGCTTAGATTCGGACAGGGTATACGAGCAGTACTTC.

This chain joins TRBV2 and TRBJ2-5; D not resolved. V shed 4 bases and J shed 0 bases, with 15 bases lying between them. Germline-derived CDR1 and CDR2 are SNHLY and FYNNEI. CDR3 length: 16 amino acids. The CDR3: CASSGYEHLYQETQYF. The CDR3 DNA reads as TGTGCCAGCAGTGGATATGAACACCTGTACCAAGAGACCCAGTACTTC.

The genes are TRBV9 and TRBJ1-4; D is uncertain. The CDR3 consists of 12 residues. Trimming cost V 6 bases and J 5 bases, with 8 bases left between them. Germline values: CDR1 SGDLS, CDR2 YYNGEE. The CDR3 protein is CASNGENEKLFF. CDR3 in DNA: TGTGCCAGCAATGGGGAGAATGAAAAACTGTTTTTT. Looking up the rest from reference TRBV9 and TRBJ1-4 gives the full variable domain: DSGVTQTPKHLITATGQRVTLRCSPRSGDLSVYWYQQSLDQGLQFLIQYYNGEERAKGNILERFSAQQFPDLHSELNLSSLELGDSALYFCASNGENEKLFFGSGTQLSVL.

The chain carries TRBV13 and TRBJ1-1; D not certain. The V end was cut by 1 base, the J end by 1 base, with 4 bases between. Per the germline V gene, CDR1 is PRHDT and CDR2 is FYEKMQ (reference sequence). CDR3 length: 13 amino acids. The CDR3, as DNA: TGTGCCAGCAGCTTAGTCAGGAACACTGAAGCTTTCTTT. Protein: CASSLVRNTEAFF.

The chain is built from TRBV9 and TRBJ2-6, with TRBD2 matching 8 bases. This CDR3 comprises 17 residues. CDR1 is SGDLS and CDR2 is YYNGEE in the germline V gene. With 5 bases clipped from V and 1 base from J, the junction kept 8 bases outside the gene matches. CDR3 bases: TGTGCCAGCAGTTTCGAAGCGGGGGCGTCTGGGGCCAACGTCCTGACTTTC. Translated: CASSFEAGASGANVLTF. Full variable domain (missing parts from reference TRBV9 and TRBJ2-6): DSGVTQTPKHLITATGQRVTLRCSPRSGDLSVYWYQQSLDQGLQFLIQYYNGEERAKGNILERFSAQQFPDLHSELNLSSLELGDSALYFCASSFEAGASGANVLTFGAGSRLTVL.

This clone was counted once. The chain has TRBV19 and TRBJ2-5; TRBD2 agrees at 10 bases. The length of the CDR3 is 15 residues. The germline V gene encodes CDR1 LNHDA and CDR2 SQIVND (reference sequence). Trimming removed 2 bases from V and 5 bases from J; junction bases left unmatched: 5. CDR3 protein: CASSIQRTSGETQYF. CDR3 nucleotide sequence: TGTGCCAGTAGTATACAACGGACTAGCGGTGAGACCCAGTACTTC.

The chain links TRBV2 to TRBJ2-2; 13 bases align to TRBD2. The CDR3 sequence is 19 residues long. Germline lookup yields CDR1 SNHLY and CDR2 FYNNEI. The J segment lost 5 bases and the V segment lost 3 bases, leaving 12 bases of the junction unmatched. CDR3 coding DNA: TGTGCCAGCAGTGATACCGGGACTAGCGGGGTACAACTGACCGGGGAGCTGTTTTTT. It codes for CASSDTGTSGVQLTGELFF. Filled out from reference TRBV2 and TRBJ2-2, the complete variable domain reads EPEVTQTPSHQVTQMGQEVILRCVPISNHLYFYWYRQILGQKVEFLVSFYNNEISEKSEIFDDQFSVERPDGSNFTLKIRSTKLEDSAMYFCASSDTGTSGVQLTGELFFGEGSRLTVL.

The rearrangement links TRBV18 to TRBJ2-5; 8 nucleotides agree with TRBD1. The germline gives CDR1 KGHSH, CDR2 LQKENI. The CDR3 totals 16 residues. Trimming removed 5 bases from V and 1 base from J; junction bases left unmatched: 9. The CDR3 spells CASSSPGQAVQETQYF. The CDR3 bases are TGTGCCAGCTCATCCCCGGGACAGGCGGTCCAAGAGACCCAGTACTTC.

The chain carries TRBV18 and TRBJ1-1; D ambiguous. The CDR3 sequence is 15 residues long. Between the trimmed V and J ends, which lost 0 bases and 4 bases, there was a span of 12 bases. Germline values: CDR1 KGHSH, CDR2 LQKENI. The CDR3 is CASSPPKEGTTEAFF. The CDR3 DNA sequence: TGTGCCAGCTCACCACCGAAGGAGGGCACCACTGAAGCTTTCTTT.

This clone came up once. This chain connects TRBV15 to TRBJ1-2, with 10 bases matching TRBD1. CDR1 and CDR2 from the germline V gene are LNHNV and YYDKDF (reference sequence). V trimming: 5 bases; J trimming: 4 bases; junction bases outside the gene matches: 10. The CDR3 spans 16 residues. CDR3 sequence reads: CATSSPDRGLLYGYTF. Here the CDR3 DNA reads TGTGCCACCAGCTCTCCAGACAGGGGGCTTCTCTATGGCTACACCTTC.

The chain links TRBV9 to TRBJ2-7; D perhaps matches TRBD1 (5 bases). This CDR3 is 14 amino acids long. Trimming left V 3 bases short and J 1 base short, with 11 bases between. CDR1 SGDLS and CDR2 YYNGEE come from the germline V gene. DNA of the CDR3: TGTGCCAGCAGCGCAGGGATTCGGTCCTACGAGCAGTACTTC. Protein sequence: CASSAGIRSYEQYF.

The genes are TRBV7-8 and TRBJ2-1; D is unclear. The CDR3 sequence is 16 residues long. Germline-derived CDR1 and CDR2 are SGHVS and FQNEAQ. V was shortened by 1 base and J by 0 bases, with 10 bases between the two germline ends. The CDR3 DNA is TGTGCCAGCAGCTTAGGTACAGTGAGCTCCTACAATGAGCAGTTCTTC. Protein sequence: CASSLGTVSSYNEQFF.

This clone was recorded only once. J is TRBJ2-3 and V is TRBV5-4, with 9 bases that match TRBD2. The CDR3 loop spans 15 amino acids. Germline V gives CDR1 SGHNT, CDR2 YYREEE (reference sequence). Unmatched junction bases numbered 2, after V lost 3 bases and J lost 0 bases. CDR3 coding DNA: TGTGCCAGCAGCTACGGACTAGCGAGCACAGATACGCAGTATTTT. The encoded protein is CASSYGLASTDTQYF.

The chain has TRBV29-1 and TRBJ2-7, with a weak D call TRBD2 (7 bases). This CDR3 region has 14 residues. CDR1 is SQVTM and CDR2 is ANQGSEA in the germline V gene. V dropped 0 bases and J dropped 5 bases, with 14 bases sitting between them. CDR3 nucleotide sequence: TGCAGCGTTGAAGAACGGGGGGCGCACAACGAGCAGTACTTC. It yields the protein CSVEERGAHNEQYF.

The chain joins TRBV6-5 to TRBJ1-2; D gene uncertain. Trimming cost V 7 bases and J 2 bases, with 5 bases left between them. Per germline, CDR1 MNHEY and CDR2 SVGAGI. The CDR3 extends over 11 amino acids. Here the CDR3 DNA reads TGTGCCAGCACGGGGAACTATGGCTACACCTTC. It yields the protein CASTGNYGYTF.

This chain's CDR3 is CASSFSSGHEQYF. The CDR3 region has the DNA TGTGCCAGCAGCTTTAGCAGCGGCCACGAGCAGTACTTC. The chain is built from TRBV11-3 and TRBJ2-7; the D gene is possibly TRBD2 (5 bases). The germline V gene encodes CDR1 SGHNT and CDR2 YENEEA. The CDR3 sequence is 13 residues long. Trimming cost V 3 bases and J 5 bases, with 11 bases left between them. The full variable domain, with the rest looked up from reference TRBV11-3 and TRBJ2-7, is EAGVVQSPRYKIIEKKQPVAFWCNPISGHNTLYWYLQNLGQGPELLIRYENEEAVDDSQLPKDRFSAERLKGVDSTLKIQPAELGDSAVYLCASSFSSGHEQYFGPGTRLTVT.

The rearrangement joins TRBV4-2 to TRBJ2-5; D may be TRBD1 or TRBD2 (5 bases each). The germline V gene encodes CDR1 LGHNA and CDR2 YNFKEQ. Trimming removed 0 bases at V and 5 bases at J, with 10 bases between. This CDR3 is 14 amino acids long. CDR3 sequence: CASSQEGERETQYF. CDR3 in DNA: TGTGCCAGCAGCCAAGAAGGGGAGAGGGAGACCCAGTACTTC.

This chain joins TRBV27 and TRBJ2-1, with unresolved D. This CDR3 contains 13 residues. The V end was cut by 3 bases, the J end by 7 bases, with 10 bases between. From germline, CDR1 is MNHEY and CDR2 SMNVEV (reference sequence). The CDR3 loop is CASSLGPKNEQFF. Here the CDR3 DNA reads TGTGCCAGCAGTTTGGGCCCGAAGAATGAGCAGTTCTTC.

The chain joins TRBV27 to TRBJ2-1, with D uncertain. The CDR3 covers 13 residues. Germline V gene lookup returns CDR1 MNHEY and CDR2 SMNVEV (reference sequence). V was pared by 6 bases and J by 3 bases, with 9 bases between. The CDR3 protein is CASRPHNYNEQFF. The DNA of the CDR3 is TGTGCCAGCAGACCCCACAACTACAATGAGCAGTTCTTC.

The J gene is TRBJ2-3, the V gene TRBV14, with 8 positions matching TRBD1. The CDR3 contains 17 residues. Germline lookup yields CDR1 SGHDN and CDR2 FVKESK. The ends lost 3 bases at V and 0 bases at J; junction bases unmatched: 8. CDR3 sequence (DNA): TGTGCCAGCAGCCATACCATGGGGACAGGTAGCACAGATACGCAGTATTTT. Its translation is CASSHTMGTGSTDTQYF.

The gene calls are TRBV6-6 and TRBJ1-1; D may be TRBD1 (6 bases). Germline V gives CDR1 MNHNY, CDR2 SVGAGI (reference sequence). Trimming pared 4 bases from V and 0 bases from J, leaving 12 bases between. This CDR3 has 15 amino acids. CDR3 protein: CASSFPDRLNTEAFF. The CDR3 bases are TGTGCCAGCAGTTTCCCCGACAGGCTGAACACTGAAGCTTTCTTT.

The gene calls are TRBV2 and TRBJ2-3; TRBD1 might be the D (6 bases). The germline V gene has CDR1 SNHLY and CDR2 FYNNEI. The CDR3 is 12 amino acids. V was pared by 10 bases and J by 9 bases, with 17 bases between. The CDR3 DNA reads TGTGCCACCGGCGCAGGGGAGAGCACGCAGTATTTT. Translation gives CATGAGESTQYF.

V gene TRBV4-1 combines with J gene TRBJ2-7; 9 bases agree with TRBD1. The CDR3 totals 16 residues. The V gene's germline CDR1 is MGHRA and CDR2 YSYEKL. J gave up 4 bases and V 1 base, and 8 bases lay outside the gene matches. CDR3 DNA sequence: TGCGCCAGCAGCCAAGGGAGGGGGACAGGGAGTTACGAGCAGTACTTC. It encodes CASSQGRGTGSYEQYF.

The chain is built from TRBV6-1 and TRBJ1-4; D gene unclear. This CDR3 is built from 14 residues. Germline assignment: CDR1 MNHNS and CDR2 SASEGT. V was trimmed by 2 bases and J by 8 bases, leaving 12 bases between them. The CDR3 region has the DNA TGTGCCAGCAGTGAAAATTGGGGTGTCGAAAAACTGTTTTTT. Amino acid sequence: CASSENWGVEKLFF.

The CDR3 DNA reads TGTGCCAGTAACACCTACTCTGGGGCCAACGTCCTGACTTTC. Translating it yields CASNTYSGANVLTF. The genes are TRBV19 and TRBJ2-6; no clear D. V lost 7 bases to trimming and J lost 0 bases, with 7 bases between them. The CDR3 covers 14 residues. Germline V gives CDR1 LNHDA, CDR2 SQIVND (reference sequence).

V is TRBV27 and J is TRBJ1-5; perhaps TRBD1 as D (6 bases). The V gene's germline CDR1 is MNHEY and CDR2 SMNVEV (reference sequence). The CDR3 has 15 amino acids. V lost 5 bases, J lost 4 bases, and 15 bases lay in between. The CDR3 spells CASSTSWGANQPQHF. In DNA form, the CDR3 reads TGTGCCAGCAGTACCTCCTGGGGGGCGAATCAGCCCCAGCATTTT.

This chain joins TRBV10-2 and TRBJ2-3; weak D call: TRBD2 (6 bases). From germline, CDR1 is WSHSY and CDR2 SAAADI. CDR3 length equals 15 residues. With 3 bases removed from V and 9 bases from J, the gap between germline ends came to 19 bases. CDR3 amino acids: CASSEMGLGGTTQYF. DNA for the CDR3: TGCGCCAGCAGTGAAATGGGGTTAGGAGGGACCACGCAGTATTTT.

The V gene is TRBV4-1, the J gene TRBJ1-5; 7 bases fit TRBD1. Germline loops: CDR1 MGHRA, CDR2 YSYEKL. This CDR3 contains 15 residues. J gave up 4 bases and V 2 bases, and 5 bases lay outside the gene matches. In DNA form, the CDR3 reads TGCGCCAGCAGCCAAACAGGGGATCCGAATCAGCCCCAGCATTTT. Its translation is CASSQTGDPNQPQHF.

CDR3 sequence (DNA): TGCAGCGTTGAAGATCGGGTGGCCTTGGACAGGGGAGGGCTGGGGTATGGCTACACCTTC. Translating it yields CSVEDRVALDRGGLGYGYTF. The chain links TRBV29-1 to TRBJ1-2; 9 positions match TRBD1. The junction had 22 bases not matched to a gene; V was cut back by 0 bases and J by 5 bases. The CDR3 extends over 20 amino acids. Germline lookup yields CDR1 SQVTM and CDR2 ANQGSEA.